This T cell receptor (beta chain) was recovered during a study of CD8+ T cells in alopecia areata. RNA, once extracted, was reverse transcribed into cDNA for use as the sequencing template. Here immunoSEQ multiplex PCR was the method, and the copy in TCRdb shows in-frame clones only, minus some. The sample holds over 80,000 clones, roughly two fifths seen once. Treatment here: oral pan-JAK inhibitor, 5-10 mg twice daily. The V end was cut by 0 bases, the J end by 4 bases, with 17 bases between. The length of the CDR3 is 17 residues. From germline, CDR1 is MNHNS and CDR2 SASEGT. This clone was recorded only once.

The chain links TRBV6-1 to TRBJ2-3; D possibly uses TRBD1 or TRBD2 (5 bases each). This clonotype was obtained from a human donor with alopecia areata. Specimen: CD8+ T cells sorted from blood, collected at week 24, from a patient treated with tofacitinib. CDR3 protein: CASSEAGRGAWADTQYF. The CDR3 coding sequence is TGTGCCAGCAGTGAAGCCGGTCGAGGGGCTTGGGCAGATACGCAGTATTTT.